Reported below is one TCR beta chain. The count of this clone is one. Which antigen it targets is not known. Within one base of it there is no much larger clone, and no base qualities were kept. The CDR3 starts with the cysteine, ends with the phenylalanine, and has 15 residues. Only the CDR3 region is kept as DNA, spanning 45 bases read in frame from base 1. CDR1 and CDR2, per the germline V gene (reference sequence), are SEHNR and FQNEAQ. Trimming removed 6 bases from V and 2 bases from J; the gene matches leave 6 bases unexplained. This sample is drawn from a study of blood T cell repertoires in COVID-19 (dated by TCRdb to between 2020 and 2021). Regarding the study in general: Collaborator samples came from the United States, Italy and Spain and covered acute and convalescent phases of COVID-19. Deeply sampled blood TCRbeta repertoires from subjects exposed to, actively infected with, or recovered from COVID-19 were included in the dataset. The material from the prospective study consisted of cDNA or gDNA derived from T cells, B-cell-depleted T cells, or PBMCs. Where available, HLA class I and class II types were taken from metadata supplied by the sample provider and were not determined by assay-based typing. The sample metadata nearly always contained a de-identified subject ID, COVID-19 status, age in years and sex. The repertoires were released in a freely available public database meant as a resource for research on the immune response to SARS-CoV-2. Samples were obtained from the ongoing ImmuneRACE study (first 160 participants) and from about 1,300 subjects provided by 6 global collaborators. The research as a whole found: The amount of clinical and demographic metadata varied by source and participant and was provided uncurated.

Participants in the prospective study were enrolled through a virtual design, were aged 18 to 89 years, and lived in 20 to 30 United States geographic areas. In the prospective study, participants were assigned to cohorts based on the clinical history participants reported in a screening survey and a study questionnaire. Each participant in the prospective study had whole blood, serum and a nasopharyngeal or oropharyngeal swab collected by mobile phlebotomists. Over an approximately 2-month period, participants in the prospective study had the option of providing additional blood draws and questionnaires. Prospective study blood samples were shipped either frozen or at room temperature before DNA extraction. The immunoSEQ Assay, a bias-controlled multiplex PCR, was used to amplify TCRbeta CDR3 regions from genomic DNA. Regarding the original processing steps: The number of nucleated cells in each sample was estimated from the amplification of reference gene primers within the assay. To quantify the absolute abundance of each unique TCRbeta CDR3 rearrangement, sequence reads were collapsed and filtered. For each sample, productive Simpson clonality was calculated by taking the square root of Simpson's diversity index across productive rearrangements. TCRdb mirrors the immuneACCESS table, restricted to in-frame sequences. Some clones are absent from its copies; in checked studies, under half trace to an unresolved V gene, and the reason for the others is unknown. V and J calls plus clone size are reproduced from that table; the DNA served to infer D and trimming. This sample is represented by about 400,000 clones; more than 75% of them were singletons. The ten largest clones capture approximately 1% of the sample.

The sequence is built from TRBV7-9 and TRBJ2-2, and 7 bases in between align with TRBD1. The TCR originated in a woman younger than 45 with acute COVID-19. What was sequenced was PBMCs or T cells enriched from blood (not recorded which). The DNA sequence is TGTGCCAGCAGTATTTGGGACAGAAACACCGGGGAGCTGTTTTTT. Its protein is CASSIWDRNTGELFF.